This note documents a single T cell receptor beta chain sequence. This sample stems from a study of cytomegalovirus exposure and HLA in healthy donors. Researchers ran the PCR with 60 Vbeta and 13 Jbeta primers. Here immunoSEQ multiplex PCR was the method, and the copy in TCRdb shows in-frame clones only, minus some. The table has approximately 120,000 clones, over 60% seen once. The CDR3 runs 17 residues. The V gene's germline CDR1 is LNHNV and CDR2 YYDKDF (reference sequence). Trimming took 0 bases from V and 2 from J, leaving 14 bases between them. The J gene is TRBJ2-4, the V gene TRBV15; possibly TRBD2 for D (6 bases). Sequencing was performed on PBMCs. The sequence was collected from a woman between 40 and 55 years old in good health and CMV-seronegative. CDR3 sequence (DNA): TGTGCCACCAGCAGAGATCGGGTTAGCGGAACCAAAAACATTCAGTACTTC. Residues: CATSRDRVSGTKNIQYF.